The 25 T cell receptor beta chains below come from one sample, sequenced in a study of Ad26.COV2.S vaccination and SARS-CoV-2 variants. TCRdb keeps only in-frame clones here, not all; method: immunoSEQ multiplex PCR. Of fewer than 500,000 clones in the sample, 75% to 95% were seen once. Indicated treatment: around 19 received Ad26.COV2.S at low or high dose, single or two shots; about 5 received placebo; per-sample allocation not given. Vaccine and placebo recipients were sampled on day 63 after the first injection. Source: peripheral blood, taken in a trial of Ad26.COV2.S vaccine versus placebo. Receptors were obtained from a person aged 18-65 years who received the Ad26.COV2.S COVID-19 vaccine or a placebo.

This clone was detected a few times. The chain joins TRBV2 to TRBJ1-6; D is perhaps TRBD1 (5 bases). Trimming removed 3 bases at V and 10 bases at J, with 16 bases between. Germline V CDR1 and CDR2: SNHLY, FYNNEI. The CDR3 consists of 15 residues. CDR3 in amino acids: CASSDYGASRSPLHF. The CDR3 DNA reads TGTGCCAGCAGTGACTATGGGGCCTCAAGGTCACCCCTCCACTTT.

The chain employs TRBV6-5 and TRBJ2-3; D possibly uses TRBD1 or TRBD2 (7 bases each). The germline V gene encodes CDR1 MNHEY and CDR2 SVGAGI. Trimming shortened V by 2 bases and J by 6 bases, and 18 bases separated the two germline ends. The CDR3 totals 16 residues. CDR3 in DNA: TGTGCCAGCAGTTACGCGGGGGCCAGCAGGGGGGATACGCAGTATTTT. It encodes CASSYAGASRGDTQYF.

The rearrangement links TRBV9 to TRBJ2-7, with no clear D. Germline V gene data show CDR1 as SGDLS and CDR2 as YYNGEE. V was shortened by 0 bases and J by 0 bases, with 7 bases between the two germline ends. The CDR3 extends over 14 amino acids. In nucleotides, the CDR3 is TGTGCCAGCAGCGTAGGGTCTGTCTCCTACGAGCAGTACTTC. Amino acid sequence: CASSVGSVSYEQYF.

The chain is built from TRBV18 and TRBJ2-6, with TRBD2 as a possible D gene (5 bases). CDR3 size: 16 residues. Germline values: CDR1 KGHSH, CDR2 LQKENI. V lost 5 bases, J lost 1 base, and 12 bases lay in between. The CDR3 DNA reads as TGTGCCAGCTCAAGGGAGAAAGGTTCTGGGGCCAACGTCCTGACTTTC. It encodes CASSREKGSGANVLTF.

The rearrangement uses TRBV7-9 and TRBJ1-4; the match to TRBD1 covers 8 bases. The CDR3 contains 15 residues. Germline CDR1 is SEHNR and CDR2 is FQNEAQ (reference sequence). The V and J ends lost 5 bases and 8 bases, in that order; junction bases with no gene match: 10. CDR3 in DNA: TGTGCCAGCAGCCTACGTGGACAGGGAGGCGAAAAACTGTTTTTT. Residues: CASSLRGQGGEKLFF.

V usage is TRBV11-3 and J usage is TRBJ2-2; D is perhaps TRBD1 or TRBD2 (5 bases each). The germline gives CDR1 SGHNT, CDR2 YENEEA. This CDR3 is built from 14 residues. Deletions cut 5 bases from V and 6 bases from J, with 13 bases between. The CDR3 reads CASSLLGTAGELFF. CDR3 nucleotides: TGTGCCAGCAGCCTCCTAGGGACGGCCGGGGAGCTGTTTTTT.

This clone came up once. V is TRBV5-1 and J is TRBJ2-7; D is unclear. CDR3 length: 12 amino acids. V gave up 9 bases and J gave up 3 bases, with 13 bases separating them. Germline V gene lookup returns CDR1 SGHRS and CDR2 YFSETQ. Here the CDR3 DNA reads TGCGCCAACCCCCTCCTCTTCTACGAGCAGTACTTC. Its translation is CANPLLFYEQYF.

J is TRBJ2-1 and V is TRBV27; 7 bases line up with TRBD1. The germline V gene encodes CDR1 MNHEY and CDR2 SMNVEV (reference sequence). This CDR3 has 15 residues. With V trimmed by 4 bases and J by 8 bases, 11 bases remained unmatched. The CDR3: CASSSTGLTRDEQFF. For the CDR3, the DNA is TGTGCCAGCAGTTCGACAGGGCTCACGAGGGATGAGCAGTTCTTC.

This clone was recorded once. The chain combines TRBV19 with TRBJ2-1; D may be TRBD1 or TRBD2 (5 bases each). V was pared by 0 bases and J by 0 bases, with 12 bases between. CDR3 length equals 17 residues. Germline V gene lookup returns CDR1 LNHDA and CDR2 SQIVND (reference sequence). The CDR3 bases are TGTGCCAGTAGTATAGAACCGGGACCTTCCTCCTACAATGAGCAGTTCTTC. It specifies CASSIEPGPSSYNEQFF.

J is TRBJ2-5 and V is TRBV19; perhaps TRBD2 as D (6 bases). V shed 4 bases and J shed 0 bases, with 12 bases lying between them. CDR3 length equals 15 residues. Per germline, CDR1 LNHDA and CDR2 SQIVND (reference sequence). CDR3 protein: CASSKSLAYQETQYF. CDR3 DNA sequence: TGTGCCAGTAGTAAGTCACTAGCATACCAAGAGACCCAGTACTTC.

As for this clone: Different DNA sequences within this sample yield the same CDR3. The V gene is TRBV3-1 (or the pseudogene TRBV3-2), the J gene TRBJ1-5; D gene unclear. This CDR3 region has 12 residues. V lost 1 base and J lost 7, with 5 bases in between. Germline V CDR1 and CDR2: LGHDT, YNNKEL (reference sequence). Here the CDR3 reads CASSQGRQPQHF. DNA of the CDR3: TGTGCCAGCAGCCAAGGGCGGCAGCCCCAGCATTTT.

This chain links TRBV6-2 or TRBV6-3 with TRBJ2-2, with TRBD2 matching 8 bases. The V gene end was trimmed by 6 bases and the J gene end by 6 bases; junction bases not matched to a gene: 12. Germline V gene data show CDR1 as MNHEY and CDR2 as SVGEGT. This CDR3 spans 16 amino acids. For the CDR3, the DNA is TGTGCCAGCAGGCCTATGCTAGCGGGTCAAGCCGGGGAGCTGTTTTTT. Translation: CASRPMLAGQAGELFF.

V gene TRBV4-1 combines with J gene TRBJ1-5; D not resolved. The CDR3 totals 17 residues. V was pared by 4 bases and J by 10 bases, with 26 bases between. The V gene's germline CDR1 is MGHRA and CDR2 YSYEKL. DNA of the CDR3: TGCGCCAGCAGCCCCTTACAGAGGCAGGCCGGTTTTTACCCCCAGCATTTT. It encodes CASSPLQRQAGFYPQHF.

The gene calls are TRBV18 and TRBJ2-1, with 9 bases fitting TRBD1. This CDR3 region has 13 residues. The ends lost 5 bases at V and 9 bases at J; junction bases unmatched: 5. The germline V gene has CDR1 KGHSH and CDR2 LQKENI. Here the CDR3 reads CASSWDREGEQFF. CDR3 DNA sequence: TGTGCCAGCTCATGGGACAGGGAGGGTGAGCAGTTCTTC.

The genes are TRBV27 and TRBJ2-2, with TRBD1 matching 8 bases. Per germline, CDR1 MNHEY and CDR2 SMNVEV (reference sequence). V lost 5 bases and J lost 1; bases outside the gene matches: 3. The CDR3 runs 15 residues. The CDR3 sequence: CASSQDRENTGELFF. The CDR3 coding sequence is TGTGCCAGCAGTCAGGACAGGGAGAACACCGGGGAGCTGTTTTTT.

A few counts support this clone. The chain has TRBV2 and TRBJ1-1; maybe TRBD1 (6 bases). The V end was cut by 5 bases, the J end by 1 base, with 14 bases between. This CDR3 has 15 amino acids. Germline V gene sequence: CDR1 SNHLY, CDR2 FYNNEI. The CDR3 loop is CASSPQGLGNTEAFF. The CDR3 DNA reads TGTGCCAGCAGTCCGCAGGGGCTAGGGAACACTGAAGCTTTCTTT.

In nucleotides, the CDR3 is TGTGCCTGGAATCCCGGCAGGGGAGTCACCGGGGAGCTGTTTTTT. Encoded protein: CAWNPGRGVTGELFF. The chain links TRBV30 to TRBJ2-2; maybe TRBD1 (6 bases). Germline V CDR1 and CDR2: GTSNPN, SVGIG (reference sequence). Trimming took off 4 bases at V and 4 bases at J, with 16 bases between the two ends. This CDR3 is 15 amino acids long. Supplemented by reference TRBV30 and TRBJ2-2, the full variable domain reads SQTIHQWPATLVQPVGSPLSLECTVEGTSNPNLYWYRQAAGRGLQLLFYSVGIGQISSEVPQNLSASRPQDRQFILSSKKLLLSDSGFYLCAWNPGRGVTGELFFGEGSRLTVL.

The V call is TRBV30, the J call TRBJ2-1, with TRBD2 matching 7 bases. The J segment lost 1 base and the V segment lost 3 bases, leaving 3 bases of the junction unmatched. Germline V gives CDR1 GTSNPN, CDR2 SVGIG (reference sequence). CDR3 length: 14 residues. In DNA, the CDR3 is TGTGCCTGGAGGGCTAGCGGATCCTACAATGAGCAGTTCTTC. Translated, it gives CAWRASGSYNEQFF.

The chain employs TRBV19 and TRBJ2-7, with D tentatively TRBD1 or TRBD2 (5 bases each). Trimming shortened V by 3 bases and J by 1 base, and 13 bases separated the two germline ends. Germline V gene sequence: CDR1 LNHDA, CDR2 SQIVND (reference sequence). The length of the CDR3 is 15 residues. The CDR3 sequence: CASSIGTGSSYEQYF. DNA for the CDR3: TGTGCCAGTAGTATCGGGACCGGTTCTTCCTACGAGCAGTACTTC.

The CDR3 is CASRPQGPPTEQYF. Written as DNA, the CDR3 is TGTGCCAGTAGACCACAGGGACCCCCTACTGAGCAGTACTTC. The chain carries TRBV19 and TRBJ2-7, with D possibly matching TRBD1 (6 bases). Germline V lookup: CDR1 LNHDA, CDR2 SQIVND (reference sequence). V lost 6 bases and J lost 7, with 19 bases in between. The CDR3 totals 14 residues.

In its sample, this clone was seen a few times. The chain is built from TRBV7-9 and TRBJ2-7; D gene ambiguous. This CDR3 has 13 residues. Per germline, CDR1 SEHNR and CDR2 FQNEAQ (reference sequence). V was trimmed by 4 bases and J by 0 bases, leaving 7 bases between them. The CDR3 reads CASSSWTSYEQYF. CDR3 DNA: TGTGCCAGCAGCTCTTGGACCTCCTACGAGCAGTACTTC.

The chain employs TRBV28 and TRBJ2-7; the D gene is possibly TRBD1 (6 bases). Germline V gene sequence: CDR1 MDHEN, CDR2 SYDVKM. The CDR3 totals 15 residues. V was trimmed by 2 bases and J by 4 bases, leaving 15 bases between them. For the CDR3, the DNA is TGTGCCAGCAGTTTAAAAATAGGACAGCCTTACGAGCAGTACTTC. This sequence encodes CASSLKIGQPYEQYF.

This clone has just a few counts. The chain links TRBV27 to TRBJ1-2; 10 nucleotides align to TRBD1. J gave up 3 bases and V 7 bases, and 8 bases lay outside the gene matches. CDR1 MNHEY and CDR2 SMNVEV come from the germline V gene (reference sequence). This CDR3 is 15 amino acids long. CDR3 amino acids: CASKSWTGGDYGYTF. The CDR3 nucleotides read TGTGCCAGCAAATCCTGGACAGGGGGGGACTATGGCTACACCTTC.

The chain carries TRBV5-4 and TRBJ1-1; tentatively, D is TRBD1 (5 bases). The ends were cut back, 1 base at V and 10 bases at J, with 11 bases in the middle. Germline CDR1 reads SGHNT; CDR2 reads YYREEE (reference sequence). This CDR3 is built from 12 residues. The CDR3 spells CASSLTGHRAFF. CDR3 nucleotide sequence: TGTGCCAGCAGCTTGACGGGGCATAGAGCTTTCTTT.

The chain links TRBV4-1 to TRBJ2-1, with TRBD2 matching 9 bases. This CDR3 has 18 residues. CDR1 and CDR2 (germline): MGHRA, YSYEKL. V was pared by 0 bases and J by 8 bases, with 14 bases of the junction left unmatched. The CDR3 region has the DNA TGCGCCAGCAGCCAAGATCTCGAGGCTAGCGGGATTCACTATGAGCAGTTCTTC. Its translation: CASSQDLEASGIHYEQFF.